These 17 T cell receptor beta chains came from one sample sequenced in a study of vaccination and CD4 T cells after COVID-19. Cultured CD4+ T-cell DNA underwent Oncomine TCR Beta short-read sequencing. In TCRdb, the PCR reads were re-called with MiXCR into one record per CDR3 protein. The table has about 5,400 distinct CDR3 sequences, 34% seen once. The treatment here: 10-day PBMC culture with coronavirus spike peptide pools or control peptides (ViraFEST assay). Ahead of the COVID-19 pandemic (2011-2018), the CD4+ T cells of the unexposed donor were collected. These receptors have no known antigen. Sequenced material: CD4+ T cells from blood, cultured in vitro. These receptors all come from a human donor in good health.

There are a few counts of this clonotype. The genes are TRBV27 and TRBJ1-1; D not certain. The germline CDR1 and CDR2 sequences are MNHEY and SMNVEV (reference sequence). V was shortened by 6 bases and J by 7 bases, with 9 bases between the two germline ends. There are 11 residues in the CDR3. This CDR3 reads CASSEGGEAFF. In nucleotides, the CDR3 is TGTGCCAGCAGCGAGGGAGGTGAAGCTTTCTTT.

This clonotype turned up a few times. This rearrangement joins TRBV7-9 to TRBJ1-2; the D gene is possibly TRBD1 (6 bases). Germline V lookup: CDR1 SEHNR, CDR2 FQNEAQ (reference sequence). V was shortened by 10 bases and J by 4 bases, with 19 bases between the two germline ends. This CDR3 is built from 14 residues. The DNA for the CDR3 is TGTGCCACCTCCGCAGGGGATCGATCCTATGGCTACACCTTC. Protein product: CATSAGDRSYGYTF.

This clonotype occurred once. DNA for the CDR3: TGTGCCAGCAGTCCAGGGGGCAATCAGCCCCAGCATTTT. Translating it yields CASSPGGNQPQHF. The chain is built from TRBV14 and TRBJ1-5; the D gene is possibly TRBD1 (6 bases). V was trimmed by 6 bases and J by 2 bases, leaving 8 bases between them. Germline values: CDR1 SGHDN, CDR2 FVKESK. The CDR3 is 13 amino acids.

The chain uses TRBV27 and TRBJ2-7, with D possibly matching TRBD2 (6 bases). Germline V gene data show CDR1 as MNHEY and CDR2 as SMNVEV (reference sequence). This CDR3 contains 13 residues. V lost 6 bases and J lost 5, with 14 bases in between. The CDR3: CASRDSGGNEQYF. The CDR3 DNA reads TGTGCCAGCAGGGATAGCGGAGGAAACGAGCAGTACTTC.

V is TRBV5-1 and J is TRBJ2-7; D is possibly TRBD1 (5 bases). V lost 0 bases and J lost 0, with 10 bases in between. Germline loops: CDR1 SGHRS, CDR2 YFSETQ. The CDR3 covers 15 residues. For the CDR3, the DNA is TGCGCCAGCAGCTTGGACAGGCAGAGCTCCTACGAGCAGTACTTC. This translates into CASSLDRQSSYEQYF.

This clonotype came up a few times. CDR3: CASSPGQGYSPLHF. CDR3 DNA: TGTGCCAGCAGCCCCGGACAGGGGTATTCACCCCTCCACTTT. The V and J genes are TRBV9 and TRBJ1-6; TRBD1 agrees at 9 bases. Trimming removed 4 bases from V and 8 bases from J; junction bases left unmatched: 4. This CDR3 is 14 amino acids long. CDR1 is SGDLS, CDR2 YYNGEE, per germline.

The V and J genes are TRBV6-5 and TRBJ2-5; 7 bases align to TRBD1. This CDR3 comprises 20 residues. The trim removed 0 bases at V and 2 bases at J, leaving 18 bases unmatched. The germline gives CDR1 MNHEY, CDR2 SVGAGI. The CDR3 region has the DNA TGTGCCAGCAGTTACTCGATTGTCTCTCCCGGACAGGTCCATCAAGAGACCCAGTACTTC. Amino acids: CASSYSIVSPGQVHQETQYF.

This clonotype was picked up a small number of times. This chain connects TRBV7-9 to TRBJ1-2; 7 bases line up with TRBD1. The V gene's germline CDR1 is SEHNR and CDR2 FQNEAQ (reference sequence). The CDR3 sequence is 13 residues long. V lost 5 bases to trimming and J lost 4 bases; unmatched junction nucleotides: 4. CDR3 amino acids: CASSTRDSYGYTF. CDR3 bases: TGTGCCAGCAGCACTCGGGACAGCTATGGCTACACCTTC.

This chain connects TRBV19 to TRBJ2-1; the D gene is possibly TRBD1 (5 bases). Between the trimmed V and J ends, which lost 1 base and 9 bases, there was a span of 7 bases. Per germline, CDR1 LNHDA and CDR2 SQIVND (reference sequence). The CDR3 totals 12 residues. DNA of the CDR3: TGTGCCAGTAGTATAGTGGGGCGTGAGCAGTTCTTC. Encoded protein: CASSIVGREQFF.

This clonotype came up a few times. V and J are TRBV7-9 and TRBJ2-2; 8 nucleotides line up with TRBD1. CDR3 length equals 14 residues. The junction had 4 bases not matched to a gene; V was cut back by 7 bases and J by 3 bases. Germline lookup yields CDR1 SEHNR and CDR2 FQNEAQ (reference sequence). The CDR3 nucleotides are TGTGCCAGCATTCCGACAGGGGACACCGGGGAGCTGTTTTTT. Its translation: CASIPTGDTGELFF.

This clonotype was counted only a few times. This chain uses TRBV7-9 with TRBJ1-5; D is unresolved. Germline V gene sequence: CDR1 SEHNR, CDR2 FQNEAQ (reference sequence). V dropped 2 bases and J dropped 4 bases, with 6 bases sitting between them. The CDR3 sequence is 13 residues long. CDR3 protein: CASSLSGNQPQHF. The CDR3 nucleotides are TGTGCCAGCAGCTTAAGCGGAAATCAGCCCCAGCATTTT.

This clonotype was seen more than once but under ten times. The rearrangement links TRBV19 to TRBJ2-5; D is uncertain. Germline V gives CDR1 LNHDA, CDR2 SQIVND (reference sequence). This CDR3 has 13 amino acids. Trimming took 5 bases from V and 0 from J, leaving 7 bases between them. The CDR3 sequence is CASSLQHQETQYF. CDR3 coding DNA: TGTGCCAGTAGTTTACAGCACCAAGAGACCCAGTACTTC.

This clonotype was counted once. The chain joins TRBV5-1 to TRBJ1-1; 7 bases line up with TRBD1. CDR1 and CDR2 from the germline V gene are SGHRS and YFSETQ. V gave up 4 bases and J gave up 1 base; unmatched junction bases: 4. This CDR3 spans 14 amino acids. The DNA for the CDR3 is TGCGCCAGCAGCGTACAGGGGAGGAACACTGAAGCTTTCTTT. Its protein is CASSVQGRNTEAFF.

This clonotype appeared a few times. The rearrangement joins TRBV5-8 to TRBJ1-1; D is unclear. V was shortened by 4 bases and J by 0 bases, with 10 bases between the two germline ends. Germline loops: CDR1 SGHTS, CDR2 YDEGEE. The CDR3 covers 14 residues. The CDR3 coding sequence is TGTGCCAGCAGCCTCGGGATGGTGAACACTGAAGCTTTCTTT. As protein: CASSLGMVNTEAFF.

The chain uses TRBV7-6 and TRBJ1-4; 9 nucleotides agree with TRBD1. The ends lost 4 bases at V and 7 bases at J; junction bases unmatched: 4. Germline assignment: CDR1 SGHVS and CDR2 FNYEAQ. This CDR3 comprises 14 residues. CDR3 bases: TGTGCCAGCAGCTCGGGGACAGGGCCTGAAAAACTGTTTTTT. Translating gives CASSSGTGPEKLFF.

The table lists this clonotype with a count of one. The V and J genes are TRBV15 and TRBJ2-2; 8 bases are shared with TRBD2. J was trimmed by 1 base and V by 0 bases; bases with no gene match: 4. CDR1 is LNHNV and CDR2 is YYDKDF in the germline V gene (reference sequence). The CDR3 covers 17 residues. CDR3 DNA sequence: TGTGCCACCAGCAGAGATTTGAGCGGGGGGAACACCGGGGAGCTGTTTTTT. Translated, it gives CATSRDLSGGNTGELFF.

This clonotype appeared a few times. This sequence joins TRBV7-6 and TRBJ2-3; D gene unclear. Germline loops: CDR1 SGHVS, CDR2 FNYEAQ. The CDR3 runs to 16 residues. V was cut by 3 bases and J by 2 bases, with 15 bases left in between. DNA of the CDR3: TGTGCCAGCAGCTTCGGCCCTAGAGGAAACACAGATACGCAGTATTTT. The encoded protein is CASSFGPRGNTDTQYF.